Shown below are 13 T cell receptor beta chains from a single sample sequenced in a study of OX40 agonist ivuxolimab in advanced cancers. Profiling relied on immunoSEQ multiplex PCR, and the TCRdb table lists in-frame clones only, not all of them. The table shows 65,000 to 100,000 clones, with 90% occurring only once. Here the sequenced sample was CD4+ or CD8+ T cells sorted from blood, taken in a trial of the OX40 agonist ivuxolimab. The receptors shown here come from an adult with an advanced solid tumor such as melanoma, head and neck, liver or kidney cancer.

This rearrangement joins TRBV5-1 to TRBJ1-2; maybe TRBD1 (6 bases). The germline CDR1 and CDR2 sequences are SGHRS and YFSETQ. The CDR3 has 13 residues. V was shortened by 4 bases and J by 7 bases, with 14 bases between the two germline ends. The CDR3 nucleotides are TGCGCCAGCAGCCCGAGGGGGGATGTTGGCTACACCTTC. Translating gives CASSPRGDVGYTF.

The rearrangement links TRBV19 to TRBJ1-1; 7 bases match TRBD1. Losses at the gene ends were 3 bases for V and 12 bases for J; bases not matched to a gene: 13. Germline CDR1 LNHDA, CDR2 SQIVND (reference sequence). This CDR3 is 14 amino acids long. CDR3 protein: CASSIPRTGFSTFF. The CDR3 DNA is TGTGCCAGTAGTATTCCCCGGACAGGTTTTTCGACTTTCTTT.

The chain recombines TRBV6-5 with TRBJ2-3; 8 bases fit TRBD1. With V trimmed by 2 bases and J by 1 base, 2 bases remained unmatched. CDR3 length: 15 residues. Germline V gene lookup returns CDR1 MNHEY and CDR2 SVGAGI. Here the CDR3 reads CASSYTGQGTDTQYF. The CDR3 coding sequence is TGTGCCAGCAGTTACACGGGACAGGGCACAGATACGCAGTATTTT.

The V and J genes are TRBV25-1 and TRBJ1-5; D is unclear. CDR3 length equals 15 residues. V was clipped by 6 bases and J by 2 bases, with 14 bases between them. Germline CDR1 and CDR2: MGHDK and SYGVNS. CDR3 DNA: TGTGCCAGCAGCCCTAGTGGGTCTGGCAATCAGCCCCAGCATTTT. Residues: CASSPSGSGNQPQHF. The full variable domain, with the rest looked up from reference TRBV25-1 and TRBJ1-5, is EADIYQTPRYLVIGTGKKITLECSQTMGHDKMYWYQQDPGMELHLIHYSYGVNSTEKGDLSSESTVSRIRTEHFPLTLESARPSHTSQYLCASSPSGSGNQPQHFGDGTRLSIL.

The V call is TRBV7-9, the J call TRBJ1-2; 7 bases match TRBD1. The germline V gene encodes CDR1 SEHNR and CDR2 FQNEAQ (reference sequence). The CDR3 loop spans 14 amino acids. V gave up 0 bases and J gave up 5 bases; unmatched junction bases: 3. CDR3 sequence: CASSLAQGGYGYTF. The CDR3 nucleotides are TGTGCCAGCAGCTTAGCGCAGGGGGGGTATGGCTACACCTTC. Based on the CDR3 plus reference TRBV7-9 and TRBJ1-2, the full variable domain is DTGVSQNPRHKITKRGQNVTFRCDPISEHNRLYWYRQTLGQGPEFLTYFQNEAQLEKSRLLSDRFSAERPKGSFSTLEIQRTEQGDSAMYLCASSLAQGGYGYTFGSGTRLTVV.

The chain links TRBV15 to TRBJ2-3, with D perhaps matching TRBD1 (6 bases). Germline CDR1 is LNHNV and CDR2 is YYDKDF (reference sequence). V was shortened by 1 base and J by 3 bases, with 11 bases between the two germline ends. This CDR3 spans 15 amino acids. DNA of the CDR3: TGTGCCACCAGCAGAGTTGGGGGCTGGACAGATACGCAGTATTTT. Its protein is CATSRVGGWTDTQYF.

The V gene is TRBV14, the J gene TRBJ1-1; 7 bases match TRBD1. The CDR3 runs to 13 residues. Germline CDR1 and CDR2: SGHDN and FVKESK. V was clipped by 6 bases and J by 2 bases; unmatched bases: 3. The CDR3 reads CASRRTGNTEAFF. The CDR3 nucleotides are TGTGCCAGCAGGCGGACAGGTAACACTGAAGCTTTCTTT.

V is TRBV6-6 and J is TRBJ1-2; 9 nucleotides align to TRBD1. Looked up from germline, CDR1 is MNHNY and CDR2 is SVGAGI (reference sequence). The V segment lost 6 bases and the J segment 4 bases; nucleotides outside the gene matches: 12. This CDR3 is 16 amino acids long. CDR3 nucleotide sequence: TGTGCCAGCAGACCCGGGACAGGGTTGGAAGTCTATGGCTACACCTTC. Encoded protein: CASRPGTGLEVYGYTF.

The chain couples TRBV7-2 to TRBJ1-2; tentative D call: TRBD1 (5 bases). Between the trimmed V and J ends, which lost 5 bases and 1 base, there was a span of 8 bases. Germline V CDR1 and CDR2: SGHTA, FQGNSA. This CDR3 has 13 residues. This CDR3 is CASSRDSNYGYTF. DNA of the CDR3: TGTGCCAGCAGCCGAGACAGTAACTATGGCTACACCTTC.

The chain carries TRBV4-1 and TRBJ2-1; 8 positions match TRBD2. Germline values: CDR1 MGHRA, CDR2 YSYEKL. The V and J ends lost 0 bases and 3 bases, in that order; junction bases with no gene match: 4. The CDR3 runs 16 residues. This CDR3 is CASSQDPAGVYNEQFF. CDR3 nucleotide sequence: TGCGCCAGCAGCCAAGACCCAGCGGGGGTCTACAATGAGCAGTTCTTC.

This clone came up once. This chain joins TRBV10-3 and TRBJ2-1, with 7 bases aligning to TRBD2. The CDR3 sequence is 14 residues long. Germline V lookup: CDR1 ENHRY, CDR2 SYGVKD. The junction had 11 bases not matched to a gene; V was cut back by 7 bases and J by 8 bases. In DNA form, the CDR3 reads TGTGCCATCAACCAGCGGGGTTTCGGCGATGAGCAGTTCTTC. This codes for CAINQRGFGDEQFF.

The gene calls are TRBV1 and TRBJ2-1; TRBD2, the table's D call, lacks a check against the DNA. TRBV1 is marked as a pseudogene. The CDR3 is 14 residues long. The CDR3 region is CTSSQDERYHEQFF. CDR3 coding DNA: TGCACCAGCAGCCAAGACGAGCGTTACCATGAGCAGTTCTTC.

The chain couples TRBV5-5 to TRBJ1-3, with D perhaps matching TRBD1 (6 bases). V lost 2 bases and J 8 bases, leaving 11 bases between the germline ends. The CDR3 runs 13 residues. Germline V lookup: CDR1 SGHKS, CDR2 YYEKEE (reference sequence). CDR3 amino acids: CASSFAGVDTIYF. The CDR3 nucleotides read TGTGCCAGCAGCTTTGCAGGGGTCGACACCATATATTTT. Full variable domain (remainder filled in from reference TRBV5-5 and TRBJ1-3): DAGVTQSPTHLIKTRGQQVTLRCSPISGHKSVSWYQQVLGQGPQFIFQYYEKEERGRGNFPDRFSARQFPNYSSELNVNALLLGDSALYLCASSFAGVDTIYFGEGSWLTVV.